Below are 22 T cell receptor beta chains sequenced from a single sample in a study of blood T cell repertoires in COVID-19. Repertoires were generated with immunoSEQ multiplex PCR, while TCRdb's copy carries only in-frame clones and drops some. The data hold 390,000 or so clones, with around 87% observed a single time. Material for sequencing was PBMCs or T cells enriched from blood (not recorded which). The receptors stem from a man aged 18 to 35 who had recovered from COVID-19.

This clone occurred once. V and J are TRBV25-1 and TRBJ2-7; 8 positions match TRBD2. Germline assignment: CDR1 MGHDK and CDR2 SYGVNS. Trimming removed 6 bases from V and 3 bases from J; junction bases left unmatched: 10. This CDR3 comprises 15 residues. CDR3 DNA: TGTGCCAGCAGGGCCCCGAGCGGGGGAAGCTACGAGCAGTACTTC. Translated, it gives CASRAPSGGSYEQYF.

J is TRBJ1-1 and V is TRBV28; D is possibly TRBD1 (6 bases). The ends were cut back, 7 bases at V and 4 bases at J, with 19 bases in the middle. The CDR3 runs to 15 residues. Germline CDR1 reads MDHEN; CDR2 reads SYDVKM. CDR3 region: CASKPGWGRGTEAFF. The CDR3 coding sequence is TGTGCCAGCAAACCTGGGTGGGGGCGCGGCACTGAAGCTTTCTTT.

This clone showed up just once. J is TRBJ2-7 and V is TRBV5-6, with a tentative D call TRBD1 (5 bases). The germline V and J ends were trimmed by 4 bases and 2 bases, with 13 bases remaining between them. From germline, CDR1 is SGHDT and CDR2 YYEEEE. There are 14 residues in the CDR3. For the CDR3, the DNA is TGTGCCAGCAGCCTTGGCGACAGTGCCTACGAGCAGTACTTC. It translates to CASSLGDSAYEQYF.

The rearrangement joins TRBV27 to TRBJ2-2; D perhaps matches TRBD2 (6 bases). Trimming cost V 2 bases and J 4 bases, with 11 bases left between them. Per germline, CDR1 MNHEY and CDR2 SMNVEV (reference sequence). This CDR3 comprises 15 residues. The CDR3 DNA reads as TGTGCCAGCAGTTTAAACGCGGGATTCACCGGGGAGCTGTTTTTT. Protein: CASSLNAGFTGELFF.

This sequence joins TRBV3-1 (or the pseudogene TRBV3-2) and TRBJ2-7; D is possibly TRBD2 (6 bases). There are 18 residues in the CDR3. The V gene's germline CDR1 is LGHDT and CDR2 YNNKEL (reference sequence). V was clipped by 1 base and J by 4 bases, with 23 bases between them. CDR3 nucleotide sequence: TGTGCCAGCAGCCAAGTTCCCTCCAGCGGGCCTACAACTTACGAGCAGTACTTC. It translates to CASSQVPSSGPTTYEQYF.

The rearrangement uses TRBV2 and TRBJ1-6; D is possibly TRBD1 (5 bases). Trimming shortened V by 7 bases and J by 7 bases, and 11 bases separated the two germline ends. This CDR3 region has 13 residues. CDR1 is SNHLY, CDR2 FYNNEI, per germline. CDR3 bases: TGTGCCAGCATTAACAACAGGAATTCACCCCTCCACTTT. It yields the protein CASINNRNSPLHF.

The chain joins TRBV11-3 to TRBJ2-7; TRBD2 matches 7 bases. The germline gives CDR1 SGHNT, CDR2 YENEEA. Unmatched junction bases numbered 9, after V lost 5 bases and J lost 5 bases. CDR3 size: 14 residues. Here the CDR3 DNA reads TGTGCCAGCAGCATGGGAGGGCAGGCCAACGAGCAGTACTTC. Translating it yields CASSMGGQANEQYF.

The chain recombines TRBV28 with TRBJ1-1; 8 nucleotides match TRBD1. From germline, CDR1 is MDHEN and CDR2 SYDVKM. This CDR3 region has 15 residues. The J segment lost 11 bases and the V segment lost 4 bases, leaving 15 bases of the junction unmatched. CDR3 DNA sequence: TGTGCCAGCAGTTCAACCGGTGGGACAGGAGGTCGGGCTTTCTTT. Residues: CASSSTGGTGGRAFF.

This chain joins TRBV5-5 and TRBJ1-5; a possible D gene is TRBD1 (6 bases). Trimming took off 8 bases at V and 3 bases at J, with 12 bases between the two ends. The CDR3 loop spans 13 amino acids. Germline V gene sequence: CDR1 SGHKS, CDR2 YYEKEE (reference sequence). The CDR3 sequence: CASRGQLNQPQHF. DNA of the CDR3: TGTGCCAGTAGAGGACAGCTCAATCAGCCCCAGCATTTT.

The rearrangement joins TRBV14 to TRBJ2-7; D uncertain. The CDR3 has 13 residues. CDR1 and CDR2 from the germline V gene are SGHDN and FVKESK. Trimming pared 4 bases from V and 2 bases from J, leaving 9 bases between. The CDR3 DNA reads TGTGCCAGCAGCCGGTCTGGCCCCTACGAGCAGTACTTC. Translation: CASSRSGPYEQYF.

In this sample, this clone turned up once. The chain combines TRBV10-2 with TRBJ2-7; 8 positions match TRBD2. The J segment lost 0 bases and the V segment lost 5 bases, leaving 3 bases of the junction unmatched. There are 14 residues in the CDR3. Germline V gives CDR1 WSHSY, CDR2 SAAADI. CDR3 sequence reads: CASSLAGPSYEQYF. CDR3 DNA: TGCGCCAGCAGTTTAGCGGGGCCCTCCTACGAGCAGTACTTC.

The table lists this clone with a count of one. The CDR3 nucleotides read TGTGCCAGCAGTTTACGGTCGGGGAAGCCCCAGCATTTT. This encodes CASSLRSGKPQHF. V is TRBV27 and J is TRBJ1-5; the D is unclear. Trimming took 2 bases from V and 8 from J, leaving 10 bases between them. CDR1 is MNHEY, CDR2 SMNVEV, per germline (reference sequence). There are 13 residues in the CDR3.

This rearrangement joins TRBV2 to TRBJ2-7; D gene ambiguous. Germline loops: CDR1 SNHLY, CDR2 FYNNEI. CDR3 length: 12 residues. V was clipped by 6 bases and J by 1 base, with 7 bases between them. The CDR3 reads CASREISYEQYF. DNA for the CDR3: TGTGCCAGCAGGGAAATATCCTACGAGCAGTACTTC.

This chain joins TRBV13 and TRBJ2-1; 14 bases line up with TRBD2. This CDR3 spans 15 amino acids. Germline V CDR1 and CDR2: PRHDT, FYEKMQ (reference sequence). The trim removed 0 bases at V and 9 bases at J, leaving 1 base unmatched. The CDR3 protein is CASSLGTSGRGEQFF. In DNA, the CDR3 is TGTGCCAGCAGCTTAGGGACTAGCGGGAGGGGTGAGCAGTTCTTC.

This chain joins TRBV3-1 (or the pseudogene TRBV3-2) and TRBJ1-3; D uncertain. Trimming stripped 2 bases from V and 4 bases from J, with 6 bases between. This CDR3 is 13 amino acids long. In germline, CDR1 is LGHDT, CDR2 YNNKEL (reference sequence). The CDR3 region is CASSQTAGNTIYF. The CDR3 nucleotides are TGTGCCAGCAGCCAAACTGCCGGAAACACCATATATTTT.

CDR3 in DNA: TGCAGCGTAAATCGCCCGGGACAGAGTTATGGCTACACCTTC. Residues: CSVNRPGQSYGYTF. This rearrangement joins TRBV29-1 to TRBJ1-2; 7 bases fit TRBD1. V trimming: 6 bases; J trimming: 5 bases; junction bases outside the gene matches: 12. There are 14 residues in the CDR3. Per germline, CDR1 SQVTM and CDR2 ANQGSEA. The full variable domain, in which reference TRBV29-1 and TRBJ1-2 provide the parts outside the CDR3, is SAVISQKPSRDICQRGTSLTIQCQVDSQVTMMFWYRQQPGQSLTLIATANQGSEATYESGFVIDKFPISRPNLTFSTLTVSNMSPEDSSIYLCSVNRPGQSYGYTFGSGTRLTVV.

This chain links TRBV16 with TRBJ1-3; no reliable D call. V lost 3 bases and J lost 2, with 11 bases in between. Germline CDR1 reads KGHSY; CDR2 reads FQNENV. This CDR3 region has 15 residues. The CDR3 here is CASSHYSATGNTIYF. The CDR3 DNA follows: TGTGCCAGCAGCCATTATAGTGCGACTGGAAACACCATATATTTT. The full variable domain, with the rest looked up from reference TRBV16 and TRBJ1-3, is GEEVAQTPKHLVRGEGQKAKLYCAPIKGHSYVFWYQQVLKNEFKFLISFQNENVFDETGMPKERFSAKCLPNSPCSLEIQATKLEDSAVYFCASSHYSATGNTIYFGEGSWLTVV.

The J gene is TRBJ2-3, the V gene TRBV19, with a weak D call TRBD1 (5 bases). V lost 4 bases and J lost 3, with 17 bases in between. The CDR3 consists of 16 residues. Germline-derived CDR1 and CDR2 are LNHDA and SQIVND (reference sequence). The CDR3 DNA follows: TGTGCCAGTAGTACCAGTGGACATCCTTCTACAGATACGCAGTATTTT. Encoded protein: CASSTSGHPSTDTQYF. The full variable domain, rest sourced from reference TRBV19 and TRBJ2-3, is DGGITQSPKYLFRKEGQNVTLSCEQNLNHDAMYWYRQDPGQGLRLIYYSQIVNDFQKGDIAEGYSVSREKKESFPLTVTSAQKNPTAFYLCASSTSGHPSTDTQYFGPGTRLTVL.

The chain combines TRBV29-1 with TRBJ2-3; TRBD1 agrees at 8 bases. The germline CDR1 and CDR2 sequences are SQVTM and ANQGSEA. The CDR3 totals 15 residues. V dropped 4 bases and J dropped 0; count of bases not matched to a gene: 6. The CDR3 protein is CSVAWTGTSTDTQYF. The CDR3 coding sequence is TGCAGCGTTGCCTGGACAGGGACTAGCACAGATACGCAGTATTTT.

The V gene is TRBV7-3, the J gene TRBJ2-5; tentatively, D is TRBD2 (5 bases). The germline V gene encodes CDR1 SGHTA and CDR2 FQGTGA. The V and J ends lost 1 base and 5 bases respectively, with 11 bases between them. This CDR3 has 14 residues. The CDR3 coding sequence is TGTGCCAGCAGCTTAAACCGAGGGTACGAGACCCAGTACTTC. Translated: CASSLNRGYETQYF.

J is TRBJ1-2 and V is TRBV7-9; D remains unclear. Trimming stripped 5 bases from V and 6 bases from J, with 10 bases between. Germline V lookup: CDR1 SEHNR, CDR2 FQNEAQ (reference sequence). The CDR3 loop spans 12 amino acids. CDR3 nucleotides: TGTGCCAGCAGCCCCTGGGAGGATGGCTACACCTTC. Encoded protein: CASSPWEDGYTF.

V and J are TRBV7-2 and TRBJ2-1; no clear D gene. Trimming took off 3 bases at V and 4 bases at J, with 7 bases between the two ends. CDR1 SGHTA and CDR2 FQGNSA come from the germline V gene. The CDR3 totals 13 residues. The CDR3 nucleotides read TGTGCCAGCAGCTTGGCAAGATACAATGAGCAGTTCTTC. Its protein product is CASSLARYNEQFF. Based on the CDR3 plus reference TRBV7-2 and TRBJ2-1, the full variable domain is GAGVSQSPSNKVTEKGKDVELRCDPISGHTALYWYRQSLGQGLEFLIYFQGNSAPDKSGLPSDRFSAERTGGSVSTLTIQRTQQEDSAVYLCASSLARYNEQFFGPGTRLTVL.